Listed here are 17 T cell receptor beta chains from one sample, sequenced in a study of blood T cell repertoires in COVID-19. Here immunoSEQ multiplex PCR was the method, and the copy in TCRdb shows in-frame clones only, minus some. The sample carries approximately 97,000 clones, about 90% recorded once. Sequencing was done on a sample of peripheral blood. These receptors came from a human donor in a cohort sampled during active COVID-19.

Only a few counts were recorded for this clone. The DNA is omitted, as the CDR3 cannot be located on it reliably, and the CDR3 follows TCRdb's listing. The chain links TRBV19 to TRBJ2-1; the table names TRBD2, a call not compared with the DNA. Germline lookup yields CDR1 LNHDA and CDR2 SQIVND (reference sequence). The CDR3 sequence runs 18 residues, both termini included. The CDR3: CASSILAPGASGRVEQFF.

CDR3 residues: CASSPTSGLAGYEQYF. The CDR3 DNA sequence: TGTGCCAGCTCGCCCACCTCGGGACTAGCGGGTTACGAGCAGTACTTC. This chain connects TRBV18 to TRBJ2-7; the match to TRBD2 covers 12 bases. Germline V gene data show CDR1 as KGHSH and CDR2 as LQKENI. Trimming took 6 bases from V and 4 from J; bases not matched to a gene: 10. The CDR3 runs 16 residues.

The rearrangement uses TRBV11-2 and TRBJ2-7; 10 bases fit TRBD2. The V gene's germline CDR1 is SGHAT and CDR2 FQNNGV. The V and J ends lost 5 bases and 4 bases, in that order; junction bases with no gene match: 14. The CDR3 is 17 amino acids. CDR3 sequence: CASSPRTSGRPSYEQYF. The CDR3 DNA follows: TGTGCCAGCAGCCCCAGGACTAGCGGCAGGCCTAGTTACGAGCAGTACTTC.

In the case of this clone: One junction end disagrees with the germline gene, perhaps due to a read error. The chain couples TRBV5-1 to TRBJ2-1; 8 bases map to TRBD2. This CDR3 region has 14 residues. Germline-derived CDR1 and CDR2 are SGHRS and YFSETQ. CDR3 sequence (DNA): TGCGCCAGCACCTTGGGACTAGAGGGCAATGAGCAGTTCTTC. It is translated as CASTLGLEGNEQFF.

V is TRBV2 and J is TRBJ1-4, with TRBD1 matching 9 bases. CDR1 is SNHLY and CDR2 is FYNNEI in the germline V gene. V lost 5 bases and J lost 8; bases outside the gene matches: 12. CDR3 length: 16 residues. The CDR3 is CASSPGTGQGREKLFF. The CDR3 nucleotides are TGTGCCAGCAGTCCCGGGACGGGACAGGGAAGAGAAAAACTGTTTTTT.

Written as DNA, the CDR3 is TGTGGGCAGCGGGCCGGGGAGCTGTTTTTT. Protein: CGQRAGELFF. The chain has TRBV5-8 and TRBJ2-2; D perhaps matches TRBD2 (6 bases). Germline V lookup: CDR1 SGHTS, CDR2 YDEGEE. The CDR3 is made up of 10 amino acids.

The rearrangement joins TRBV11-2 to TRBJ2-1, with 8 bases matching TRBD2. The CDR3 spans 15 residues. The germline CDR1 and CDR2 sequences are SGHAT and FQNNGV. V was clipped by 1 base and J by 6 bases; unmatched bases: 5. Here the CDR3 DNA reads TGTGCCAGCAGCTTAGGACTAGCGCCCAGCAATGAGCAGTTCTTC. Protein: CASSLGLAPSNEQFF.

The rearrangement joins TRBV7-2 to TRBJ2-1, with 7 bases lining up with TRBD2. The CDR3 length is 16 residues. The J segment lost 6 bases and the V segment lost 3 bases, leaving 11 bases of the junction unmatched. Germline CDR1 is SGHTA and CDR2 is FQGNSA. The CDR3 DNA is TGTGCCAGCAGCTTGGCGCCAGCGGGAACGGGCAATGAGCAGTTCTTC. Its translation is CASSLAPAGTGNEQFF.

DNA of the CDR3: TGTGCCAGCAGCCACACAGGCGTATATGGCTACACCTTC. It yields the protein CASSHTGVYGYTF. V and J are TRBV3-1 (or the pseudogene TRBV3-2) and TRBJ1-2; a possible D gene is TRBD1 (5 bases). CDR1 and CDR2 (germline): LGHDT, YNNKEL (reference sequence). The CDR3 extends over 13 amino acids. Trimming pared 3 bases from V and 5 bases from J, leaving 10 bases between.

J is TRBJ2-7 and V is TRBV9; 9 nucleotides agree with TRBD2. V lost 0 bases to trimming and J lost 5 bases; unmatched junction nucleotides: 9. Germline V CDR1 and CDR2: SGDLS, YYNGEE. The CDR3 is made up of 16 amino acids. CDR3 sequence: CASSVDSGGPGDEQYF. CDR3 DNA: TGTGCCAGCAGCGTAGATAGCGGGGGACCGGGGGACGAGCAGTACTTC.

The J gene is TRBJ2-7, the V gene TRBV6-5; weak D call: TRBD2 (6 bases). This CDR3 comprises 12 residues. V lost 6 bases and J 7 bases, leaving 13 bases between the germline ends. CDR1 MNHEY and CDR2 SVGAGI come from the germline V gene. CDR3 nucleotides: TGTGCCAGCAGCCCGGGAGTTGGGGAGCAGTACTTC. Translation gives CASSPGVGEQYF.

This clone was recorded once. The rearrangement joins TRBV9 to TRBJ1-1; maybe TRBD1 (5 bases). V was cut by 2 bases and J by 7 bases, with 12 bases left in between. This CDR3 has 13 residues. Germline CDR1 SGDLS, CDR2 YYNGEE. CDR3 loop: CASSVGQGGEAFF. CDR3 bases: TGTGCCAGCAGCGTTGGGCAGGGCGGTGAAGCTTTCTTT.

This clone was recorded only once. J is TRBJ2-1 and V is TRBV6-5; 10 nucleotides line up with TRBD2. From germline, CDR1 is MNHEY and CDR2 SVGAGI. After removal of 2 bases from V and 8 bases from J, the junction contained 9 bases not matched to a gene. The CDR3 totals 16 residues. The CDR3 nucleotides read TGTGCCAGCAGTTACCCCTCTAGCGGGAGATTGGATGAGCAGTTCTTC. Amino acids: CASSYPSSGRLDEQFF.

The CDR3 loop reads CAIRARGAGTEAFF. CDR3 sequence (DNA): TGTGCCATCAGAGCCAGGGGGGCGGGCACTGAAGCTTTCTTT. This chain uses TRBV10-3 with TRBJ1-1, with 7 bases identical to TRBD1. Germline V gene sequence: CDR1 ENHRY, CDR2 SYGVKD. This CDR3 contains 14 residues. With V trimmed by 6 bases and J by 4 bases, 8 bases remained unmatched.

The chain recombines TRBV4-1 with TRBJ2-7; TRBD2 is a possible D gene (6 bases). Germline CDR1 is MGHRA and CDR2 is YSYEKL. There are 14 residues in the CDR3. V lost 1 base and J 5 bases, leaving 12 bases between the germline ends. The CDR3 DNA reads TGCGCCAGCAGCCAAGTCGGGAGTATCGACGAGCAGTACTTC. Its protein product is CASSQVGSIDEQYF.

The rearrangement joins TRBV9 to TRBJ1-1, with a possible D match to TRBD1 (6 bases). The CDR3 runs to 16 residues. Germline CDR1 reads SGDLS; CDR2 reads YYNGEE. Trimming removed 3 bases at V and 0 bases at J, with 15 bases between. The DNA for the CDR3 is TGTGCCAGCAGCGCCTGGACAGTGAATCTGAACACTGAAGCTTTCTTT. This codes for CASSAWTVNLNTEAFF.

V is TRBV9 and J is TRBJ1-1; 7 bases map to TRBD1. Germline assignment: CDR1 SGDLS and CDR2 YYNGEE. The CDR3 extends over 13 amino acids. Unmatched junction bases numbered 11, after V lost 4 bases and J lost 11 bases. The CDR3, as DNA: TGTGCCAGCAGCACCCCGGGACAGTTAGAGGCTTTCTTT. Its protein is CASSTPGQLEAFF.